Below are 21 T cell receptor beta chains sequenced from a single sample in a study of cytomegalovirus exposure and HLA in healthy donors. The study ran its PCR with 60 Vbeta and 13 Jbeta primers. The table came from immunoSEQ multiplex PCR; TCRdb's copy has only in-frame clones and leaves some out. The table includes around 140,000 clones, roughly two thirds detected once. Specimen: PBMCs. The receptors shown here come from a male donor in good health and CMV-seronegative.

The rearrangement joins TRBV6-4 to TRBJ1-1; D is perhaps TRBD1 (6 bases). Trimming pared 8 bases from V and 5 bases from J, leaving 27 bases between. This CDR3 contains 17 residues. Germline V lookup: CDR1 MRHNA, CDR2 SNTAGT. The CDR3 DNA follows: TGTGCCAGCGACGGAACTTTTATACGGGGGGCAGGGACTGAAGCTTTCTTT. The encoded protein is CASDGTFIRGAGTEAFF.

This clone was counted a few times. The chain employs TRBV2 and TRBJ2-7; D is perhaps TRBD1 (5 bases). There are 12 residues in the CDR3. V dropped 6 bases and J dropped 3 bases, with 9 bases sitting between them. CDR1 is SNHLY and CDR2 is FYNNEI in the germline V gene. CDR3 residues: CASSLQDYEQYF. CDR3 coding DNA: TGTGCCAGCAGCCTACAGGACTACGAGCAGTACTTC. Complete variable domain (other parts from reference TRBV2 and TRBJ2-7): EPEVTQTPSHQVTQMGQEVILRCVPISNHLYFYWYRQILGQKVEFLVSFYNNEISEKSEIFDDQFSVERPDGSNFTLKIRSTKLEDSAMYFCASSLQDYEQYFGPGTRLTVT.

This chain connects TRBV6-5 to TRBJ1-2; D is unresolved. CDR3 length equals 15 residues. With 2 bases removed from V and 5 bases from J, the gap between germline ends came to 15 bases. Germline values: CDR1 MNHEY, CDR2 SVGAGI. The CDR3 protein is CASSYDPGIQYGYTF. The DNA of the CDR3 is TGTGCCAGCAGTTACGATCCCGGGATTCAGTATGGCTACACCTTC.

J is TRBJ1-1 and V is TRBV4-1, with D possibly TRBD1 on 5 matching bases. CDR3 length: 14 amino acids. V was trimmed by 3 bases and J by 4 bases, leaving 12 bases between them. Per germline, CDR1 MGHRA and CDR2 YSYEKL. The CDR3: CASSQPFGGTEAFF. CDR3 in DNA: TGCGCCAGCAGCCAGCCCTTCGGGGGCACTGAAGCTTTCTTT.

This clone has more than one count but fewer than ten. The V and J genes are TRBV5-5 and TRBJ1-3; D is ambiguous. Trimming took 2 bases from V and 3 from J, leaving 9 bases between them. CDR1 and CDR2 from the germline V gene are SGHKS and YYEKEE (reference sequence). The CDR3 extends over 14 amino acids. CDR3 amino acids: CASSLSGIGNTIYF. In nucleotides, the CDR3 is TGTGCCAGCAGCTTATCGGGTATTGGAAACACCATATATTTT.

This chain uses TRBV18 with TRBJ1-5; TRBD1 aligns across 9 bases. This CDR3 region has 16 residues. The germline CDR1 and CDR2 sequences are KGHSH and LQKENI. After removal of 3 bases from V and 3 bases from J, the junction contained 6 bases not matched to a gene. Here the CDR3 reads CASSPWDRALNQPQHF. The CDR3 region has the DNA TGTGCCAGCTCACCCTGGGACAGGGCCCTCAATCAGCCCCAGCATTTT.

The chain combines TRBV6-1 with TRBJ1-5; 10 nucleotides match TRBD1. Per germline, CDR1 MNHNS and CDR2 SASEGT. V was clipped by 2 bases and J by 0 bases; unmatched bases: 4. The CDR3 contains 17 residues. CDR3 protein: CASSEPGQGNSNQPQHF. In DNA, the CDR3 is TGTGCCAGCAGTGAACCGGGACAGGGGAATAGCAATCAGCCCCAGCATTTT.

The CDR3 DNA reads as TGTGCCAGCCGGACTAGCGGGGGTACCACCGGGGAGCTGTTTTTT. This translates into CASRTSGGTTGELFF. The V gene is TRBV6-5, the J gene TRBJ2-2; 13 nucleotides line up with TRBD2. Germline trimming cut 8 bases from V and 4 bases from J; bases unmatched to any gene: 4. Looked up from germline, CDR1 is MNHEY and CDR2 is SVGAGI. The CDR3 runs to 15 residues.

The rearrangement links TRBV7-3 to TRBJ2-2; D might be TRBD2 (5 bases). Looked up from germline, CDR1 is SGHTA and CDR2 is FQGTGA. V dropped 2 bases and J dropped 6 bases, with 22 bases sitting between them. The CDR3 is 18 residues long. In nucleotides, the CDR3 is TGTGCCAGCAGCTTATATGGACTCCCTACAGAAAACGCCGGGGAGCTGTTTTTT. This codes for CASSLYGLPTENAGELFF.

The chain uses TRBV6-5 and TRBJ1-5; perhaps TRBD1 as D (6 bases). V lost 5 bases to trimming and J lost 1 base, with 12 bases between them. CDR1 is MNHEY and CDR2 is SVGAGI in the germline V gene. CDR3 size: 15 residues. The DNA for the CDR3 is TGTGCCAGCAGTCGATACAGGGAGAGCAATCAGCCCCAGCATTTT. This encodes CASSRYRESNQPQHF.

The CDR3 here is CASSVGGGGEQYF. In DNA, the CDR3 is TGTGCCAGCAGCGTAGGAGGGGGGGGCGAGCAGTACTTC. This chain joins TRBV9 and TRBJ2-7; TRBD2 might be the D (7 bases). CDR1 and CDR2 from the germline V gene are SGDLS and YYNGEE. Trimming shortened V by 0 bases and J by 6 bases, and 10 bases separated the two germline ends. The CDR3 length is 13 residues.

The chain recombines TRBV18 with TRBJ2-2, with D maybe TRBD2 (6 bases). In germline, CDR1 is KGHSH, CDR2 LQKENI. Trimming left V 6 bases short and J 5 bases short, with 16 bases between. This CDR3 region has 15 residues. The CDR3 region has the DNA TGTGCCAGCTCCCCCCCGCCGGAGGGGACCGGGGAGCTGTTTTTT. It yields the protein CASSPPPEGTGELFF. Filled out from reference TRBV18 and TRBJ2-2, the complete variable domain reads NAGVMQNPRHLVRRRGQEARLRCSPMKGHSHVYWYRQLPEEGLKFMVYLQKENIIDESGMPKERFSAEFPKEGPSILRIQQVVRGDSAAYFCASSPPPEGTGELFFGEGSRLTVL.

This chain uses TRBV19 with TRBJ1-5; no definite D call. Looked up from germline, CDR1 is LNHDA and CDR2 is SQIVND (reference sequence). This CDR3 comprises 15 residues. V was cut by 2 bases and J by 2 bases, with 10 bases left in between. The CDR3 protein is CASSIQAIGNQPQHF. In nucleotides, the CDR3 is TGTGCCAGTAGTATACAGGCCATAGGCAATCAGCCCCAGCATTTT. The full variable domain, rest sourced from reference TRBV19 and TRBJ1-5, is DGGITQSPKYLFRKEGQNVTLSCEQNLNHDAMYWYRQDPGQGLRLIYYSQIVNDFQKGDIAEGYSVSREKKESFPLTVTSAQKNPTAFYLCASSIQAIGNQPQHFGDGTRLSIL.

This chain joins TRBV2 and TRBJ1-2, with D possibly TRBD1 on 5 matching bases. V was shortened by 6 bases and J by 0 bases, with 14 bases between the two germline ends. The CDR3 contains 15 residues. In germline, CDR1 is SNHLY, CDR2 FYNNEI. CDR3 amino acids: CASRTGLLANYGYTF. In DNA, the CDR3 is TGTGCCAGCAGAACAGGATTATTAGCTAACTATGGCTACACCTTC.

The J gene is TRBJ1-2, the V gene TRBV9, with 7 bases aligning to TRBD1. V lost 0 bases and J lost 4; bases outside the gene matches: 6. The length of the CDR3 is 15 residues. Per germline, CDR1 SGDLS and CDR2 YYNGEE. Written as DNA, the CDR3 is TGTGCCAGCAGCGTAGCTTCAGGGGGGTCCTATGGCTACACCTTC. Protein product: CASSVASGGSYGYTF.

The rearrangement joins TRBV7-2 to TRBJ2-3; TRBD1 agrees at 8 bases. The CDR3 is 16 amino acids. Germline V gene sequence: CDR1 SGHTA, CDR2 FQGNSA. With 4 bases clipped from V and 2 bases from J, the junction kept 8 bases outside the gene matches. The CDR3 DNA reads as TGTGCCAGCAGCTCGAGGACAGGGCTATACACAGATACGCAGTATTTT. Protein product: CASSSRTGLYTDTQYF.

The J gene is TRBJ2-7, the V gene TRBV6-5, with TRBD1 identical over 7 bases. Germline assignment: CDR1 MNHEY and CDR2 SVGAGI. V was pared by 0 bases and J by 2 bases, with 7 bases of the junction left unmatched. The CDR3 runs 16 residues. The CDR3 bases are TGTGCCAGCAGTTACTCGATCCTCCAGGGGGCCTACGAGCAGTACTTC. It encodes CASSYSILQGAYEQYF.

This clone was found a few times. V gene TRBV7-2 combines with J gene TRBJ2-7; possibly TRBD1 for D (5 bases). The germline V gene encodes CDR1 SGHTA and CDR2 FQGNSA. This CDR3 has 15 residues. Trimming left V 1 base short and J 2 bases short, with 12 bases between. Here the CDR3 reads CASSLGTSLTYEQYF. The DNA for the CDR3 is TGTGCCAGCAGCTTAGGGACATCCCTTACCTACGAGCAGTACTTC. Based on the CDR3 plus reference TRBV7-2 and TRBJ2-7, the full variable domain is GAGVSQSPSNKVTEKGKDVELRCDPISGHTALYWYRQSLGQGLEFLIYFQGNSAPDKSGLPSDRFSAERTGGSVSTLTIQRTQQEDSAVYLCASSLGTSLTYEQYFGPGTRLTVT.

The chain joins TRBV5-8 to TRBJ2-1; 8 bases match TRBD2. V dropped 5 bases and J dropped 2; count of bases not matched to a gene: 6. The germline gives CDR1 SGHTS, CDR2 YDEGEE. The CDR3 has 15 residues. As DNA, the CDR3 is TGTGCCAGCAGGATTAGGCGGGGGGCCTACAATGAGCAGTTCTTC. This encodes CASRIRRGAYNEQFF.

This rearrangement joins TRBV30 to TRBJ2-5; TRBD2 is a possible D gene (5 bases). CDR1 is GTSNPN, CDR2 SVGIG, per germline (reference sequence). Trimming pared 5 bases from V and 5 bases from J, leaving 9 bases between. The CDR3 covers 11 residues. CDR3 DNA sequence: TGTGCCTGGCGGACGGGGGAGACCCAGTACTTC. Protein sequence: CAWRTGETQYF.

V is TRBV6-5 and J is TRBJ1-2; 7 bases fit TRBD1. The CDR3 spans 14 residues. Germline lookup yields CDR1 MNHEY and CDR2 SVGAGI. The junction had 7 bases not matched to a gene; V was cut back by 6 bases and J by 3 bases. The CDR3 DNA reads as TGTGCCAGCAGCCAGAACAGGGGTGACTATGGCTACACCTTC. It codes for CASSQNRGDYGYTF.